This entry lists 14 T cell receptor beta chains sequenced from one sample in a study of blood T cell repertoires in COVID-19. Profiling relied on immunoSEQ multiplex PCR, and the TCRdb table lists in-frame clones only, not all of them. The table records 410,000 or so clones, around 86% of them present only once. The sequencing input was peripheral blood. The receptors derive from a woman in her 30s with active or convalescent COVID-19.

The rearrangement uses TRBV7-6 and TRBJ2-1; tentative D call: TRBD2 (7 bases). Germline assignment: CDR1 SGHVS and CDR2 FNYEAQ. The V and J ends lost 7 bases and 3 bases respectively, with 16 bases between them. The CDR3 loop spans 15 amino acids. In DNA, the CDR3 is TGTGCCAGCACGAAAAGGGGGGGAGTCTACAATGAGCAGTTCTTC. Amino acids: CASTKRGGVYNEQFF.

The chain links TRBV21-1 to TRBJ1-5; TRBD1 reflects the table's D call only, with no check against the DNA. TRBV21-1 is assigned pseudogene status. This CDR3 has 14 amino acids. CDR3 sequence (DNA): TGTGCCAGCAGCAGGGCGCAGGGGTGTCAGCCCCAGCATTTT. It codes for CASSRAQGCQPQHF.

The chain employs TRBV19 and TRBJ2-7, with a possible D match to TRBD2 (6 bases). Germline CDR1 and CDR2: LNHDA and SQIVND (reference sequence). Trimming cost V 5 bases and J 3 bases, with 17 bases left between them. The CDR3 is 15 amino acids. In DNA form, the CDR3 reads TGTGCCAGTAGTCCGTCCGATGGGGGAGGCTACGAGCAGTACTTC. This translates into CASSPSDGGGYEQYF.

V gene TRBV6-5 combines with J gene TRBJ2-1; a weak D match, TRBD2 (5 bases). There are 15 residues in the CDR3. Trimming took off 2 bases at V and 5 bases at J, with 13 bases between the two ends. From germline, CDR1 is MNHEY and CDR2 SVGAGI. The CDR3 DNA reads as TGTGCCAGCAGTTACGTTAGCGCCTCAGACAATGAGCAGTTCTTC. This codes for CASSYVSASDNEQFF.

This clone appeared once. The chain couples TRBV10-3 to TRBJ2-5; TRBD2 matches at 15 bases. The germline gives CDR1 ENHRY, CDR2 SYGVKD. J lost 0 bases, V lost 2 bases, and 4 bases had no gene match. The CDR3 covers 18 residues. CDR3 nucleotide sequence: TGTGCCATCAGTGAGACCGGGACTAGCGGGGGGTACCAAGAGACCCAGTACTTC. Encoded protein: CAISETGTSGGYQETQYF.

The chain carries TRBV6-5 and TRBJ1-1, with a possible D match to TRBD1 (5 bases). The V gene lost 5 bases and the J gene lost 6 bases, with 7 bases spanning the gap. Germline-derived CDR1 and CDR2 are MNHEY and SVGAGI. The CDR3 totals 11 residues. Here the CDR3 DNA reads TGTGCCAGCAGTCAGGGTGCTGAAGCTTTCTTT. Its translation is CASSQGAEAFF.

The chain combines TRBV11-2 with TRBJ2-2, with D possibly matching TRBD1 (6 bases). CDR3 size: 15 residues. V lost 0 bases to trimming and J lost 5 bases, with 10 bases between them. Germline CDR1 SGHAT, CDR2 FQNNGV. The CDR3 DNA is TGTGCCAGCAGCTTAGAAGGGGGTGTGACCGGGGAGCTGTTTTTT. Translation: CASSLEGGVTGELFF. The variable domain in full, completed from reference TRBV11-2 and TRBJ2-2, reads EAGVAQSPRYKIIEKRQSVAFWCNPISGHATLYWYQQILGQGPKLLIQFQNNGVVDDSQLPKDRFSAERLKGVDSTLKIQPAKLEDSAVYLCASSLEGGVTGELFFGEGSRLTVL.

The chain uses TRBV7-9 and TRBJ2-7; 9 nucleotides agree with TRBD1. The CDR3 is 15 residues long. After removal of 4 bases from V and 6 bases from J, the junction contained 10 bases not matched to a gene. The germline V gene encodes CDR1 SEHNR and CDR2 FQNEAQ (reference sequence). The DNA of the CDR3 is TGTGCCAGCAGCTCGGGACAGGGTTTGAGTTCCGAGCAGTACTTC. This codes for CASSSGQGLSSEQYF.

This rearrangement joins TRBV19 to TRBJ1-5; D gene uncertain. This CDR3 has 14 amino acids. V shed 5 bases and J shed 0 bases, with 8 bases lying between them. Germline lookup yields CDR1 LNHDA and CDR2 SQIVND (reference sequence). The CDR3 sequence is CASSERPSNQPQHF. The CDR3 DNA follows: TGTGCCAGTAGTGAGCGACCTAGCAATCAGCCCCAGCATTTT.

The chain carries TRBV12-3 or TRBV12-4 and TRBJ1-5, with 8 bases that match TRBD1. This CDR3 contains 12 residues. V gave up 5 bases and J gave up 11 bases; unmatched junction bases: 5. CDR3 bases: TGTGCCAGCAGTCGGACAGGGCAGGCCCAGCATTTT. It codes for CASSRTGQAQHF.

The genes are TRBV6-1 and TRBJ1-5, with TRBD1 matching over 8 bases. Trimming removed 3 bases from V and 4 bases from J; junction bases left unmatched: 8. In germline, CDR1 is MNHNS, CDR2 SASEGT. The CDR3 extends over 16 amino acids. The CDR3: CASSDPPTGGNQPQHF. DNA of the CDR3: TGTGCCAGCAGTGATCCGCCCACAGGGGGGAATCAGCCCCAGCATTTT.

V and J are TRBV11-3 and TRBJ2-3, with 7 bases identical to TRBD1. The V segment lost 2 bases and the J segment 7 bases; nucleotides outside the gene matches: 3. Germline assignment: CDR1 SGHNT and CDR2 YENEEA. The CDR3 covers 13 residues. The CDR3 protein is CASSLQGDNTQYF. DNA for the CDR3: TGTGCCAGCAGCTTACAGGGGGATAATACGCAGTATTTT.

This chain connects TRBV10-1 to TRBJ2-1, with 8 nucleotides matching TRBD1. From germline, CDR1 is WNHNN and CDR2 SYGVQD (reference sequence). The CDR3 contains 14 residues. V shed 6 bases, J shed 5 bases, and the junction held 6 bases outside the gene matches. The DNA of the CDR3 is TGCGCCAGCAGCTCACAGGGGGACGACAATGAGCAGTTCTTC. Amino acids: CASSSQGDDNEQFF.

The chain joins TRBV4-1 to TRBJ2-1, with 8 positions matching TRBD2. CDR1 and CDR2 (germline): MGHRA, YSYEKL. The CDR3 runs 15 residues. V gave up 1 base and J gave up 9 bases; unmatched junction bases: 8. The CDR3 DNA follows: TGCGCCAGCAGCCAAGGACCAGCGGGGGACCCTGAGCAGTTCTTC. Translation: CASSQGPAGDPEQFF.